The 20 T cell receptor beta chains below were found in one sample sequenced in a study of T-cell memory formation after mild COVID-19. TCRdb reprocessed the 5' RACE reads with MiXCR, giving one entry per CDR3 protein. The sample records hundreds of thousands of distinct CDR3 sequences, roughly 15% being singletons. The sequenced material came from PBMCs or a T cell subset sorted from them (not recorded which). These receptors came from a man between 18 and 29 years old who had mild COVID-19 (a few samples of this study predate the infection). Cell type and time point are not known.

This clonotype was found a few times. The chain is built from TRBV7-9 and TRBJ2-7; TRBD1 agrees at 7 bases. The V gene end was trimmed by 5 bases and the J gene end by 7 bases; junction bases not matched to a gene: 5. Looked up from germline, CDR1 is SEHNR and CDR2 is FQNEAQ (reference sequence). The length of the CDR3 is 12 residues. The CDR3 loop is CASSLTGMEQYV. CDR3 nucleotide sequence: TGTGCCAGCAGCCTGACAGGGATGGAGCAGTACGTC.

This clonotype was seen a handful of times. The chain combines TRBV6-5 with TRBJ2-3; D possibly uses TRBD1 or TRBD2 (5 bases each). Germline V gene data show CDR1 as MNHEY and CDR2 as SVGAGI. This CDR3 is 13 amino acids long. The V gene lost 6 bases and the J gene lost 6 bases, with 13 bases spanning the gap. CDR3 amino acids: CASRMGPPDTQYF. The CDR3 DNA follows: TGTGCCAGCAGAATGGGACCGCCGGATACGCAGTATTTT.

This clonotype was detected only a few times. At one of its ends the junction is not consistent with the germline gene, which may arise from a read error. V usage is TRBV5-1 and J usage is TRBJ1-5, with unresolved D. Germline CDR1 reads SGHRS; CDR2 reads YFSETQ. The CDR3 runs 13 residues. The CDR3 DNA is TGTGCCAGCAGTTTAGCTTCTGGTCAGCCCCAGCATTTT. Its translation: CASSLASGQPQHF.

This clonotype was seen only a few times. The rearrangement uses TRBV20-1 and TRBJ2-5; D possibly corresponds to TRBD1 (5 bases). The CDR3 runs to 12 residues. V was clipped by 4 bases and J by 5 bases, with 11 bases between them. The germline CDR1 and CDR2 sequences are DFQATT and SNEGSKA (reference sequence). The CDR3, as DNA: TGCAGTGCTACCGACAGTGTTGAGACCCAGTACTTC. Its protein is CSATDSVETQYF.

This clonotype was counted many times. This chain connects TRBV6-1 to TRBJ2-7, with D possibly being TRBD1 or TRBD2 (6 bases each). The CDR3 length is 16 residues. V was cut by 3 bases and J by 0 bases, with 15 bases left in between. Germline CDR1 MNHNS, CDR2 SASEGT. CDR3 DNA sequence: TGTGCCAGCAGTGACGAGGGGGGCGGAAGCTCCTACGAGCAGTACTTC. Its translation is CASSDEGGGSSYEQYF.

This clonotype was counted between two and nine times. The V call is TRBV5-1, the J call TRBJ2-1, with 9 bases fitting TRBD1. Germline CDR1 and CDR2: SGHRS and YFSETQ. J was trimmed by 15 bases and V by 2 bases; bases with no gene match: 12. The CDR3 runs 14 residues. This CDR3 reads CASSFGPGQGTVFF. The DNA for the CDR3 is TGCGCCAGCAGCTTTGGACCGGGACAGGGAACGGTGTTCTTC. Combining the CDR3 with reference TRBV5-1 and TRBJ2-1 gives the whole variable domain KAGVTQTPRYLIKTRGQQVTLSCSPISGHRSVSWYQQTPGQGLQFLFEYFSETQRNKGNFPGRFSGRQFSNSRSEMNVSTLELGDSALYLCASSFGPGQGTVFFGPGTRLTVL.

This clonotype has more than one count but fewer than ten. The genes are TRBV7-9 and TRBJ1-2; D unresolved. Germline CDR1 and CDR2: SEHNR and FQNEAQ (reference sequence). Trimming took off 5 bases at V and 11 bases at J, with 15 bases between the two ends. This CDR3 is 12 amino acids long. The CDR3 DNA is TGTGCCAGCAGCGACCGGGAGACAAAGTACACCTTC. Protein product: CASSDRETKYTF.

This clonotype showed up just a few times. Here the CDR3 DNA reads TGTGCCAGCAGTGGGGTACTAGCGGGGTCCTACAATGAGCAGTTCTTC. This sequence encodes CASSGVLAGSYNEQFF. The gene calls are TRBV6-2 or TRBV6-3 and TRBJ2-1; 10 bases fit TRBD2. Trimming at V came to 5 bases and at J to 1 base, leaving 5 bases not matched to a gene. The CDR3 is made up of 16 amino acids. CDR1 is MNHEY and CDR2 is SVGEGT in the germline V gene.

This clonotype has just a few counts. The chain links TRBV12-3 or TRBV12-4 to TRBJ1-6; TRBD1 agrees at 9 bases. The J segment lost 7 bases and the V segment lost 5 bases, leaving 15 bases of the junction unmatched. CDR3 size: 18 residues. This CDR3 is CASSAEKTGGYWNSPLHF. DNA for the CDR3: TGTGCCAGCAGTGCAGAAAAGACAGGGGGGTATTGGAATTCACCCCTCCACTTT.

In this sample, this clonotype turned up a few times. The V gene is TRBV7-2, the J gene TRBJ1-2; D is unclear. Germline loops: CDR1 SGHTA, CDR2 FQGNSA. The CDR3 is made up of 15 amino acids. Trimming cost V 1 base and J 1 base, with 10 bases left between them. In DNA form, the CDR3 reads TGTGCCAGCAGCTTAGGATGGGCGGTTAACTATGGCTACACCTTC. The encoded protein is CASSLGWAVNYGYTF.

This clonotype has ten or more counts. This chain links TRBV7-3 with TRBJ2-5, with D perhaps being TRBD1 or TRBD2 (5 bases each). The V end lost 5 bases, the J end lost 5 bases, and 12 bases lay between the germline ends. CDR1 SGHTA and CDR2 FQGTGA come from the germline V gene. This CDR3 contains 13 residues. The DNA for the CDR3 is TGTGCCAGCAGCCCCGGGACCGGGGAGACCCAGTACTTC. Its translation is CASSPGTGETQYF.

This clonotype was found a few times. The CDR3 sequence: CASSPGGTPSNEQFF. In DNA form, the CDR3 reads TGTGCCAGCAGCCCCGGGGGGACGCCCAGCAATGAGCAGTTCTTC. The chain employs TRBV7-9 and TRBJ2-1, with 7 bases matching TRBD2. The germline CDR1 and CDR2 sequences are SEHNR and FQNEAQ (reference sequence). V trimming: 5 bases; J trimming: 6 bases; junction bases outside the gene matches: 10. This CDR3 contains 15 residues.

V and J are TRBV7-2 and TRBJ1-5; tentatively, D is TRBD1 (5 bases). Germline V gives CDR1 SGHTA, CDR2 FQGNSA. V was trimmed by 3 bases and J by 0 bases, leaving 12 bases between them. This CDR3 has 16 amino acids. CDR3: CASSLRAGSSNQPQHF. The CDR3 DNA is TGTGCCAGCAGCTTGCGCGCAGGGTCTAGCAATCAGCCCCAGCATTTT.

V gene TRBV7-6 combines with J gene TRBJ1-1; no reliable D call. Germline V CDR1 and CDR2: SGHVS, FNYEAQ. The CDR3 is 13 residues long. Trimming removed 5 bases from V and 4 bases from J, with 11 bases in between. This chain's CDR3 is CASSQAWGTEAFF. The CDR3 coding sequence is TGTGCCAGCAGCCAAGCCTGGGGCACTGAAGCTTTCTTT.

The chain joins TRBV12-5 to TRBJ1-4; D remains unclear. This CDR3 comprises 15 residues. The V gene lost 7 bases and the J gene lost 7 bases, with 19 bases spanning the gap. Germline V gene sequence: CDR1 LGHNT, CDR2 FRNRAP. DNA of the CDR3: TGTGCTAGTGCGTGGCTTCGGCCGCCGGGTGAAAAACTGTTTTTT. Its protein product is CASAWLRPPGEKLFF.

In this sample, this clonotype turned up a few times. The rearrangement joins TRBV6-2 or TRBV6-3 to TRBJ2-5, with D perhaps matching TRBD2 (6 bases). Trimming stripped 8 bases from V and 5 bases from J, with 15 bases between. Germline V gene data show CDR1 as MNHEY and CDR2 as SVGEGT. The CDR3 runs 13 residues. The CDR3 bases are TGTGCCAGCGGGGGGATCCCAGCCGAGACCCAGTACTTC. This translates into CASGGIPAETQYF.

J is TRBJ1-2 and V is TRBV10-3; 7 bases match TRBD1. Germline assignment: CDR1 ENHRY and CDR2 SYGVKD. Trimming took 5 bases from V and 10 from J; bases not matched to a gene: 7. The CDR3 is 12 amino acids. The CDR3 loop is CAISFRDSDYTF. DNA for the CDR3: TGTGCCATCAGTTTCCGGGACAGTGACTACACCTTC.

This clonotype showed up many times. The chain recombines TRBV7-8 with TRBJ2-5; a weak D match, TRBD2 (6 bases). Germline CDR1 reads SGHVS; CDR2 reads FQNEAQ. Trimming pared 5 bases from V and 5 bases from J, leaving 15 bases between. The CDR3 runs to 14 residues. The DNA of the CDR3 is TGTGCCAGCAGCCCGCACGGGAGTGAGGAGACCCAGTACTTC. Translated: CASSPHGSEETQYF.

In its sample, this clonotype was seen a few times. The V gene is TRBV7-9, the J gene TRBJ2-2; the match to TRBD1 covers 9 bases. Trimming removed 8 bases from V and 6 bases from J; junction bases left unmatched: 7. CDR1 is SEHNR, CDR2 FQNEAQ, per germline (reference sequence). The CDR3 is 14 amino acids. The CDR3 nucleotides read TGTGCCAGCGTGGGACAGGGTTTATCCGGGGAGCTGTTTTTT. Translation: CASVGQGLSGELFF.

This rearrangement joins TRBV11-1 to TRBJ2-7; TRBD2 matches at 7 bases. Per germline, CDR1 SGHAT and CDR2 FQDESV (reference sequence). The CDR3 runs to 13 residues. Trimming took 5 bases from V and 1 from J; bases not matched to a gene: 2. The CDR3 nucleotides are TGTGCCAGCAGCCGGACTAGTTCCTACGAGCAGTACTTC. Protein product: CASSRTSSYEQYF.